A selection of T cell receptor beta chains follows, all from one sample in a study of T cell repertoires in cytomegalovirus infection. These TCRs' antigens remain unknown. TCRdb reprocessed the reads via MiXCR and lists one record per CDR3 protein. Found here are about 700,000 distinct CDR3 sequences, roughly a third of them singletons; the top ten hold 15% to 20%. Sequences were derived from cultured PBMCs, sampled from culture after CMV antigen stimulation. All receptors derive from a human donor in good health (CMV status not recorded). Some clones in this sample may be carry-over from other donors' samples. Both conserved end residues are part of each CDR3. D genes are given only for firm matches. Only part of the rows carry a size: once, few, many, or a class if the clone is expanded.

v_gene	j_gene	d_gene	abundance	CDR3nt	CDR3aa
TRBV7-6	TRBJ2-4	NA	few	TGTGCCAGCAGCTTATTGGGGGGTCAAAACATTCAGTACTTC	CASSLLGGQNIQYF
TRBV7-6	TRBJ1-2	NA	NA	TGTGCCAGCAGTGGGGAAAGGGCTCCCTCTAACTATGGCTACACCTTC	CASSGERAPSNYGYTF
TRBV7-9	TRBJ2-6	NA	few	TGTGCCAGCAGCTCACCCCAGGGGAGCTCTGGGGCCAACGTCCTGACTTTC	CASSSPQGSSGANVLTF
TRBV7-9	TRBJ2-1	NA	few	TGTGCCAGCAGCTTGGGCACCACTTTTGGGCAGTTCTTC	CASSLGTTFGQFF
TRBV4-1	TRBJ2-3	NA	NA	TGCGCCTCCAGGGCCCCTAGCACAGATACGCAGTATTTT	CASRAPSTDTQYF
TRBV6-8	TRBJ1-5	NA	once	TGTGCCAGCAGTGGACGGACAGTGAATAGCAATCAGCCCCAGCATTTT	CASSGRTVNSNQPQHF
TRBV6-2/TRBV6-3	TRBJ2-1	TRBD2	few	TGTGCCAGCAGTTGGACTAGCCCGAGGCGGGATGAGCAGTTCTTC	CASSWTSPRRDEQFF
TRBV7-9	TRBJ2-2	NA	NA	TGTGCCAGCAGCTTGGGGGCGTCATACACCGGGGAGCTGTTTTTT	CASSLGASYTGELFF
TRBV5-4	TRBJ2-7	NA	NA	TGTGCCAGCAGCGCAGTGGACGGGGGACCCTACGAGCAGTACTTC	CASSAVDGGPYEQYF
TRBV2	TRBJ2-5	NA	many	TGTGCCAGCAGCCTAGCGTTACAAGAGACCCAGTACTTC	CASSLALQETQYF
TRBV6-2/TRBV6-3	TRBJ1-4	NA	NA	TGTGCCAGCAGTTACTCTACCGAAAAACTGTTTTTT	CASSYSTEKLFF
TRBV6-1	TRBJ2-7	NA	NA	TGTGCCAGCAGTCCCCCGGGTAGCCGCCTTTACGAGCAGTACTTC	CASSPPGSRLYEQYF
TRBV29-1	TRBJ2-5	NA	NA	TGCAGCGTTAATGGACTCATCCAAGAGACCCAGTACTTC	CSVNGLIQETQYF
TRBV7-2	TRBJ2-3	NA	NA	TGTGCCAGCAGGCGCATGTTGGGGTCATACGATACGCAGTATTTT	CASRRMLGSYDTQYF
TRBV6-5	TRBJ2-2	TRBD2	few	TGTGCCAGCAGTTACTCTTTGCGGGAGAGTTCCGGGGAGCTGTTTTTT	CASSYSLRESSGELFF
TRBV4-3	TRBJ2-2	NA	NA	TGCGCCAGCAGTCATATCAGGGCCTCGAACACCGGGGAGCTGTTTTTT	CASSHIRASNTGELFF
TRBV7-2	TRBJ2-5	NA	NA	TGTGCCAGCAGCTCAGTGATGCAAGAGACCCAGTACTTC	CASSSVMQETQYF
TRBV7-2	TRBJ1-5	NA	many	TGTGCCAGCAGCGGGGGTCCAGATCCGGATCAGCCCCAGCATTTT	CASSGGPDPDQPQHF
TRBV7-2	TRBJ2-5	NA	many	TGTGCCAGCAGCTTACAAGGGACCCGTCAAGAGACCCAGTACTTC	CASSLQGTRQETQYF
TRBV7-9	TRBJ1-1	NA	NA	TGTGCCAGCAGCTCGGGGGACGGAAACACTGAAGCTTTCTTT	CASSSGDGNTEAFF
TRBV29-1	TRBJ1-1	NA	NA	TGCAGCGCACGCGAGATGAACACTGAAGCTTTCTTT	CSAREMNTEAFF
TRBV10-3	TRBJ1-1	NA	few	TGTGCCATCAGGGACCCTACCATGAACACTGAAGCTTTCTTT	CAIRDPTMNTEAFF
TRBV25-1	TRBJ1-2	NA	NA	TGTGCCAGCAGTGATTTGGGGGAGGAGGATGGCTACACCTTC	CASSDLGEEDGYTF
TRBV6-5	TRBJ2-7	NA	NA	TGTGCCAGCAGCCCCTCGGCAGGGCAGGGGGAGGAATCCTACGAGCAGTACTTC	CASSPSAGQGEESYEQYF